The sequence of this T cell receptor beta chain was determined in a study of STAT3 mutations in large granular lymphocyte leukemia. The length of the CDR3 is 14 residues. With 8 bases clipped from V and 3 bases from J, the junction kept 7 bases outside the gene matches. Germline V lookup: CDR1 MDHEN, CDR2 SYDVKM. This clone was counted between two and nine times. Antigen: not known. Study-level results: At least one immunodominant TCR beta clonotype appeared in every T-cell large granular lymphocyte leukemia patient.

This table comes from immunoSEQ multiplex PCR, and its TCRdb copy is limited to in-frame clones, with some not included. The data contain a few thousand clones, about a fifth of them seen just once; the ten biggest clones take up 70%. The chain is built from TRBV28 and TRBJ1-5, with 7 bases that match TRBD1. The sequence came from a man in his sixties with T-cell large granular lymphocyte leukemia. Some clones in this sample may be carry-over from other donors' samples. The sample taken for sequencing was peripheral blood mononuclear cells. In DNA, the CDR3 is TGTGCCAGCGGGGCAGGGGGGACCAATCAGCCCCAGCATTTT. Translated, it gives CASGAGGTNQPQHF.